One T cell receptor beta chain is described in this entry. The sample comes from a study of blood T cell repertoires in COVID-19. The table came from immunoSEQ multiplex PCR; TCRdb's copy has only in-frame clones and leaves some out. The top ten hold about 2.1% of the sample, which has hundreds of thousands of clones, 80% to 90% seen once. Each participant's cohort was designated according to participant-reported clinical history. This sequence originates from a man aged 35-49 years in a cohort exposed to, infected with or recovered from COVID-19 (not recorded which). Material: PBMCs or T cells enriched from blood (not recorded which).

CDR3: CASSTGQGLSYNEQFF. CDR3 coding DNA: TGTGCCAGCAGCACAGGACAGGGGCTCTCCTACAATGAGCAGTTCTTC. The chain uses TRBV5-8 and TRBJ2-1, with TRBD1 matching over 9 bases. The CDR3 spans 16 residues. Germline assignment: CDR1 SGHTS and CDR2 YDEGEE. After removal of 4 bases from V and 0 bases from J, the junction contained 5 bases not matched to a gene.